The clone carrying this T cell receptor beta chain appeared many times. TCRdb analysed the reads with MiXCR anew, one entry per CDR3 protein. The sample carries fewer than 200,000 distinct CDR3 sequences, about 20% recorded once. These data originate in a study of T cell repertoires in cytomegalovirus infection. The V end was cut by 5 bases, the J end by 0 bases, with 17 bases between. The CDR3 is 16 residues long. The sample comprised PBMCs. This TCR was sampled from a human donor in good health (CMV status not recorded). Some clones in this sample may be carry-over from other donors' samples. The chain recombines TRBV12-3 or TRBV12-4 with TRBJ2-7, with D possibly TRBD2 on 6 matching bases. CDR3 in DNA: TGTGCCAGCAGTGGAGGGGTCGGGACCGACTCCTACGAGCAGTACTTC. Its protein is CASSGGVGTDSYEQYF.